The clone carrying this T cell receptor beta chain was detected a few times. In the authors' workflow: Reference gene primer amplification gave estimated nucleated cell counts. Here immunoSEQ multiplex PCR was the method, and the copy in TCRdb shows in-frame clones only, minus some. The DNA gave D and trimming, while V, J and clone size come from that table. The data show approximately 100,000 clones, 85% to 90% seen once. The sample comes from a study of blood T cell repertoires in COVID-19. Study-wide context: The origin of the acute and convalescent COVID-19 samples was the United States, Italy and Spain. Nucleic acid was either cDNA or gDNA, and it came from T cells, B-cell-depleted T cells, or PBMCs.

The CDR3 loop spans 16 amino acids. Unmatched junction bases numbered 8, after V lost 1 base and J lost 1 base. Germline V gives CDR1 SGHNT, CDR2 YYREEE (reference sequence). The material sequenced was peripheral blood. This TCR was sampled from a human donor with acute or convalescent COVID-19. The donor label of this sample is uncertain. The chain uses TRBV5-4 and TRBJ2-7, with 7 bases aligning to TRBD2. The CDR3 is CASSLSGGSGSYEQYF. The DNA for the CDR3 is TGTGCCAGCAGCTTGAGCGGTGGTAGCGGGTCCTACGAGCAGTACTTC.